The present T cell receptor beta chain was sequenced within a study of control samples from healthy donors and cancer patients. The germline V and J ends were trimmed by 6 bases and 1 base, with 10 bases remaining between them. There are 14 residues in the CDR3. Per the germline V gene, CDR1 is KGHSH and CDR2 is LQKENI. The protocol was immunoSEQ multiplex PCR, while the TCRdb copy is restricted to in-frame clones and leaves out a portion. In the table there are about 69,000 clones, approximately 80% of which are singletons. This chain uses TRBV18 with TRBJ1-3; possible D gene TRBD1, 5 bases. Sequencing was done on a sample of PBMCs. The receptor was isolated from a woman between 45 and 65 years old with lung cancer. CDR3 bases: TGTGCCAGCTCCCCCTCAGGGTCTGGAAACACCATATATTTT. Translated: CASSPSGSGNTIYF. Drawing the rest from reference TRBV18 and TRBJ1-3, the complete variable domain is NAGVMQNPRHLVRRRGQEARLRCSPMKGHSHVYWYRQLPEEGLKFMVYLQKENIIDESGMPKERFSAEFPKEGPSILRIQQVVRGDSAAYFCASSPSGSGNTIYFGEGSWLTVV.